What follows are 19 T cell receptor beta chains derived from one specimen sequenced in a study of beta chain features in type 1 diabetes. Points from the study as a whole: TCRB CDR3 length was moderately but significantly reduced in all four CD4+ subsets of Type 1 diabetes patients.

What was sequenced were expressed TCRB transcripts, since all of the isolated RNA had been reverse transcribed. The method was immunoSEQ multiplex PCR; TCRdb's version includes in-frame clones alone and lacks a portion of them. Here the sample spans roughly 160,000 clones, 6.5% to 10% being singletons. For these TCRs, the target antigens are not known. Sequencing was done on a sample of central memory CD4+ T cells from blood. Receptor source: a woman between 18 and 30 years old with type 1 diabetes.

This clone was counted only a few times. This chain joins TRBV9 and TRBJ2-3; D unresolved. This CDR3 spans 12 amino acids. Germline lookup yields CDR1 SGDLS and CDR2 YYNGEE. The V end lost 2 bases, the J end lost 2 bases, and 3 bases lay between the germline ends. This CDR3 reads CASSVNTDTQYF. CDR3 nucleotides: TGTGCCAGCAGCGTCAACACAGATACGCAGTATTTT.

This clone came up a few times. The J gene is TRBJ1-6, the V gene TRBV23-1; D gene ambiguous. TRBV23-1 falls under the ORF class, with uncertain function. V was clipped by 10 bases and J by 5 bases, with 15 bases between them. The CDR3 loop spans 14 amino acids. The CDR3 coding sequence is TGCGCCATCCAGAGGGCGCGAGATAATTCACCCCTCCACTTT. This codes for CAIQRARDNSPLHF.

This chain links TRBV28 with TRBJ1-2; D perhaps matches TRBD1 (5 bases). The germline V gene encodes CDR1 MDHEN and CDR2 SYDVKM. CDR3 length equals 11 residues. Trimming left V 2 bases short and J 8 bases short, with 6 bases between. The CDR3 reads CASSLDRGYTF. The CDR3 nucleotides read TGTGCCAGCAGTTTAGACAGAGGCTACACCTTC.

The V and J genes are TRBV27 and TRBJ1-5; D unclear. The germline gives CDR1 MNHEY, CDR2 SMNVEV (reference sequence). CDR3 length equals 13 residues. The V end lost 5 bases, the J end lost 5 bases, and 10 bases lay between the germline ends. The CDR3 DNA reads TGTGCCAGCAGTCCCCATCACTATCAGCCCCAGCATTTT. Encoded protein: CASSPHHYQPQHF.

This clone occurred a few times. V and J are TRBV10-2 and TRBJ1-1, with D uncertain. This CDR3 spans 12 amino acids. V lost 4 bases, J lost 0 bases, and 3 bases lay in between. From germline, CDR1 is WSHSY and CDR2 SAAADI. The CDR3 here is CASSAMNTEAFF. DNA for the CDR3: TGCGCCAGCAGTGCAATGAACACTGAAGCTTTCTTT.

This clone has a handful of counts. The V and J genes are TRBV28 and TRBJ2-6; 7 bases fit TRBD1. The CDR3 length is 14 residues. CDR1 is MDHEN, CDR2 SYDVKM, per germline. The V and J ends lost 5 bases and 4 bases, in that order; junction bases with no gene match: 2. The CDR3 sequence: CASSTGAGANVLTF. The CDR3 nucleotides read TGTGCCAGCAGTACAGGGGCGGGGGCCAACGTCCTGACTTTC.

Only a few counts were recorded for this clone. The DNA of the CDR3 is TGCAGCCCCGGTGGGGGGGAGGGAGATACGCAGTATTTT. It yields the protein CSPGGGEGDTQYF. This chain connects TRBV29-1 to TRBJ2-3; 7 nucleotides align to TRBD2. V lost 8 bases, J lost 5 bases, and 10 bases stayed unmatched. This CDR3 is 13 amino acids long. Germline V CDR1 and CDR2: SQVTM, ANQGSEA.

The chain has TRBV7-8 and TRBJ2-7; the match to TRBD1 covers 9 bases. CDR1 and CDR2 from the germline V gene are SGHVS and FQNEAQ. The V gene end was trimmed by 6 bases and the J gene end by 6 bases; junction bases not matched to a gene: 3. The CDR3 runs to 12 residues. This chain's CDR3 is CASRQGAAEQYF. The DNA of the CDR3 is TGTGCCAGCAGACAGGGGGCGGCCGAGCAGTACTTC.

This clone was observed a few times. V and J are TRBV7-2 and TRBJ2-7, with a tentative D call TRBD2 (5 bases). With 1 base removed from V and 3 bases from J, the gap between germline ends came to 10 bases. Germline loops: CDR1 SGHTA, CDR2 FQGNSA. The CDR3 runs 14 residues. The CDR3 protein is CASSLEPSSYEQYF. CDR3 coding DNA: TGTGCCAGCAGCTTAGAGCCTAGCAGCTACGAGCAGTACTTC.

V and J are TRBV5-4 and TRBJ2-4, with 10 bases aligning to TRBD2. The CDR3 is 19 amino acids. Germline CDR1 is SGHNT and CDR2 is YYREEE (reference sequence). V lost 1 base and J lost 0; bases outside the gene matches: 10. The CDR3 DNA is TGTGCCAGCAGCTTGAAGGCTAGCGGGGGCTCTCTAGCCAAAAACATTCAGTACTTC. Translated: CASSLKASGGSLAKNIQYF.

This clone was seen a handful of times. The chain couples TRBV4-3 to TRBJ2-1; maybe TRBD2 (6 bases). CDR3 length equals 17 residues. Trimming stripped 0 bases from V and 10 bases from J, with 22 bases between. The germline gives CDR1 LGHNA, CDR2 YSLEER. The CDR3 loop reads CASSQDIAGWASEEQFF. The CDR3 DNA follows: TGCGCCAGCAGCCAAGATATTGCGGGATGGGCCTCGGAAGAGCAGTTCTTC.

V usage is TRBV19 and J usage is TRBJ2-6, with D unresolved. CDR3 length: 15 amino acids. CDR1 LNHDA and CDR2 SQIVND come from the germline V gene (reference sequence). Trimming shortened V by 3 bases and J by 4 bases, and 10 bases separated the two germline ends. The CDR3 DNA reads as TGTGCCAGTAGTATCCTCAGGTCGGGGGCCAACGTCCTGACTTTC. This codes for CASSILRSGANVLTF.

This clone was counted at least ten times. The chain joins TRBV2 to TRBJ2-2; TRBD1 agrees at 10 bases. This CDR3 is built from 15 residues. Germline trimming cut 8 bases from V and 8 bases from J; bases unmatched to any gene: 11. The V gene's germline CDR1 is SNHLY and CDR2 FYNNEI. The chain's CDR3 is CASCLRDRGSGELFF. For the CDR3, the DNA is TGTGCCAGCTGCCTCCGGGACAGGGGTTCGGGGGAGCTGTTTTTT.

This clone appeared a few times. The genes are TRBV10-3 and TRBJ1-1; D remains unclear. Germline-derived CDR1 and CDR2 are ENHRY and SYGVKD. Trimming took off 6 bases at V and 0 bases at J, with 8 bases between the two ends. This CDR3 spans 13 amino acids. The CDR3 region is CAIRSGMNTEAFF. In DNA form, the CDR3 reads TGTGCCATCAGATCGGGTATGAACACTGAAGCTTTCTTT.

The chain uses TRBV15 and TRBJ1-1; TRBD1 matches at 7 bases. Germline lookup yields CDR1 LNHNV and CDR2 YYDKDF (reference sequence). V lost 0 bases to trimming and J lost 14 bases; unmatched junction nucleotides: 9. The length of the CDR3 is 13 residues. DNA of the CDR3: TGTGCCACCAGCAGAGATCAGCAGGGGGTTGTGTTCTTT. Translating gives CATSRDQQGVVFF.

The sample holds a few counts of this clone. The gene calls are TRBV30 and TRBJ2-5, with 11 bases lining up with TRBD1. The length of the CDR3 is 15 residues. Germline-derived CDR1 and CDR2 are GTSNPN and SVGIG (reference sequence). Trimming cost V 3 bases and J 5 bases; bases outside gene matches: 8. The CDR3 DNA follows: TGTGCCTGGAGCGAGGGACAGGGGGTAGGGGAGACCCAGTACTTC. This codes for CAWSEGQGVGETQYF.

This chain connects TRBV7-8 to TRBJ2-5, with 8 positions matching TRBD1. The germline CDR1 and CDR2 sequences are SGHVS and FQNEAQ. This CDR3 region has 13 residues. The junction had 4 bases not matched to a gene; V was cut back by 7 bases and J by 3 bases. The CDR3 nucleotides are TGTGCCAGCAACCCGACAGGGGAAGAGACCCAGTACTTC. It specifies CASNPTGEETQYF.

V usage is TRBV5-4 and J usage is TRBJ2-7; 7 bases map to TRBD2. CDR1 and CDR2 from the germline V gene are SGHNT and YYREEE (reference sequence). The CDR3 extends over 14 amino acids. The trim removed 4 bases at V and 2 bases at J, leaving 6 bases unmatched. CDR3 sequence: CASSPGGRAYEQYF. For the CDR3, the DNA is TGTGCCAGCAGCCCGGGTGGGAGGGCCTACGAGCAGTACTTC.

The V gene is TRBV7-2, the J gene TRBJ2-7; 7 bases fit TRBD2. This CDR3 has 14 residues. Germline V gene lookup returns CDR1 SGHTA and CDR2 FQGNSA. Trimming at V came to 5 bases and at J to 6 bases, leaving 10 bases not matched to a gene. Here the CDR3 reads CASSTQRGSPEQYF. CDR3 nucleotide sequence: TGTGCCAGCAGCACACAGCGGGGTTCCCCCGAGCAGTACTTC.